This is a list of T cell receptor beta chains from one sample in a study of T cell responses to AZD1222 COVID-19 vaccine. Assay: immunoSEQ multiplex PCR; the TCRdb copy retains only in-frame clones and omits some. The data show about 140,000 clones, with approximately 89% seen just once and approximately 3% held by the top ten. This material consisted of peripheral blood, taken on day 0 of AZD1222 vaccination. The receptors were sampled from an adult in good health. Both conserved end residues are part of each CDR3.

v_call cdr3_aa
TRBV4-3 CASSPFLENTEAFF
TRBV2 CASSEGLGGGTYNEQFF
TRBV5-3 CARSLVPAAQAGELFF
TRBV10-2 CAGRGASYNEQFF
TRBV4-1 CASSQDRRGDTEAFF
TRBV24-1 CATSDFNSYEQYF
TRBV12-5 CASGLVVGKYF
TRBV11-2 CASSLWYATGGYQETQYF
TRBV9 CASSGNEQFF
TRBV25-1 CASRSATIYEQYF
TRBV28 CASSLRVGGYTF
TRBV24-1 CATSGGSGSYNEQFF
TRBV10-3 CAIRGRGEAAYEQYF
TRBV30 CAWNNWGNEQFF
TRBV6-2/TRBV6-3 CASSSPRDFPYEQYF
TRBV6-2/TRBV6-3 CASSAARLTLRTDTQYF
TRBV5-1 CASSLNGGPYGYTF
TRBV2 CASSQNNSPLHF
TRBV10-1 CASATRTGGELFF
TRBV5-6 CASSLMGARYF
TRBV10-3 CAISQGARQPQHF
TRBV5-1 CASRTGGPSDTQYF
TRBV28 CASSSHRGLMNTEAFF
TRBV19 CASSPPGGNTIYF
TRBV5-8 CASSLRQLNEKLFF
TRBV7-3 CASSLSPRDPVTEAFF
TRBV27 CASSLSAGNQPQHF
TRBV6-5 CASSYSRDEQFF
TRBV28 CASSSGDPNSNQPQHF
TRBV5-1 CASSRDRVVLNTEAFF
TRBV19 CASSLTPGFSEQFF
TRBV3-1/TRBV3-2 CASSRLGSTSGPAYEQYF
TRBV5-1 CASSLGSRSYNEQFF
TRBV7-2 CASSLVGEVGTEAFF
TRBV3-1/TRBV3-2 CASSYDRGYEQYF
TRBV2 CASSEEGPYGYTF
TRBV11-3 CASRGAGGTEAFF
TRBV10-3 CAINFGRDTDTQYF
TRBV7-9 CASSSRSQGNTEAFF
TRBV6-7 CASTPGSPLHF
TRBV18 CASSRTGPRDTQYF
TRBV2 CASSEEGSYGYTF
TRBV27 CASSPNRLAGGSDTQYF
TRBV2 CATKGRGGTGELFF
TRBV11-3 CASNSGRVTEAFF
TRBV28 CASSLTYEQYF
TRBV2 CAGKKERGANEQFF
TRBV13 CASSRRQASTDTQYF
TRBV7-8 CASSIHRGGETQYF
TRBV3-1/TRBV3-2 CASSHPGEYYEQYF
TRBV28 CASNRITDTQYF
TRBV28 CASSSPGRNTEAFF
TRBV9 CASSGLGRLYGYTF
TRBV27 CASSFASVSYEQYF
TRBV5-4 CASSVDSSYNEQFF
TRBV6-5 CASSSHSGSGSDTQYF